This TCR beta chain was captured by sequencing in a study of response to subunit inactivated influenza vaccine. Findings of the study overall: There was a suggestion from the authors that each seasonal influenza vaccination recruits few new T cells.

In TCRdb, the RT-PCR reads were re-called with MiXCR into one record per CDR3 protein. The repertoire has approximately 520,000 distinct CDR3 sequences, 16% of them found once; the top ten carry 3% to 3.5%. The sample holds many counts of this clonotype. What it binds is unknown. This sample comprised CD4+ T cells sorted from PBMCs, obtained around 2 years after vaccination. The clonotype originates from a man between 45 and 75 years old who received an inactivated influenza vaccine.

The CDR3 DNA reads as TGTGCCAGCAGCTCTTTAGTCACCGGGGAGCTGTTTTTT. It specifies CASSSLVTGELFF. This chain connects TRBV5-4 to TRBJ2-2, with unresolved D. CDR1 and CDR2 (germline): SGHNT, YYREEE (reference sequence). The CDR3 has 13 amino acids. Trimming removed 3 bases from V and 4 bases from J, with 7 bases in between.